This T cell receptor beta chain is from a study of blood T cell repertoires in COVID-19. About the research overall: There were acute and convalescent COVID-19 samples, and they came from the United States, Italy and Spain. PBMCs, B-cell-depleted T cells, or T cells were the source of the cDNA or gDNA that made up the material.

Turning to this clone: In the same sample, other DNA sequences code for this CDR3.

Original data processing: Amplified reference gene primers provided the basis for estimating nucleated cell counts. Using immunoSEQ multiplex PCR, the repertoire was profiled, and TCRdb retains in-frame clones only, with some absent. Clone size and V and J calls were adopted from that table, with D and trimming inferred from the DNA. The sample yields 300,000 to 450,000 clones, approximately 87% seen once. Patients from Seattle were sampled longitudinally, starting during active infection. The clonotype comes from a woman in her 30s with COVID-19, enrolled during active disease. Specimen: peripheral blood.

DNA for the CDR3: TGTGCCAGCAGTTCGGGGGCCTACGAGCAGTACTTC. The encoded protein is CASSSGAYEQYF. The gene calls are TRBV28 and TRBJ2-7; a possible D gene is TRBD2 (6 bases). The CDR3 is 12 residues long. Per the germline V gene, CDR1 is MDHEN and CDR2 is SYDVKM. Trimming left V 4 bases short and J 2 bases short, with 6 bases between.